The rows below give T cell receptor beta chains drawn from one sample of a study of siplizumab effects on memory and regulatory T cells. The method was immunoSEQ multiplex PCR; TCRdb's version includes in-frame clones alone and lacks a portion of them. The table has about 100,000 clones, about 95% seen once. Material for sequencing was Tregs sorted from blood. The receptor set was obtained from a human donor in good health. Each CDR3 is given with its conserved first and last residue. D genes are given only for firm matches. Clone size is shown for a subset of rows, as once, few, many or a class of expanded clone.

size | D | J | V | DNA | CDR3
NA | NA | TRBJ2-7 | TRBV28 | TGTGCCAGCAGTACCACCCGGGCCTATGCCTACGAGCAGTACTTC | CASSTTRAYAYEQYF
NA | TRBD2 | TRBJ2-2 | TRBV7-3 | TGTGCCAGCAGCCAAATCTTAGCGGGGAGGGACACCGGGGAGCTGTTTTTT | CASSQILAGRDTGELFF
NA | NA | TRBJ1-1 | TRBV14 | TGTGCCAGCAGCCAGGCAAATAGGGGGAACACTGAAGCTTTCTTT | CASSQANRGNTEAFF
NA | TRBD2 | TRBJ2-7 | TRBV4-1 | TGCGCCAGCAGCCGAGCGGGAGGGGGCCACGAGCAGTACTTC | CASSRAGGGHEQYF
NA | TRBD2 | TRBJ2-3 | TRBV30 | TGTGCCTGGAGTGTACTAGCGGGAGCCACAGATACGCAGTATTTT | CAWSVLAGATDTQYF
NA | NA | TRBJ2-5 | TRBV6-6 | TGTGCCAGCAGTTCCAGGCGATCGACCCAGTACTTC | CASSSRRSTQYF
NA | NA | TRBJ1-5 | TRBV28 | TGTGCCAGCATCCCCTCGGGGGATCCCGGCCTAAATCAGCCCCAGCATTTT | CASIPSGDPGLNQPQHF
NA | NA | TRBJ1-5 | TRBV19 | TGTGCCAGTAGTATAGACAGGGCCCAGCCCCAGCATTTT | CASSIDRAQPQHF
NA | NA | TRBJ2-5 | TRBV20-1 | TGCAGTGCTAGAGCCCAAGAGACCCAGTACTTC | CSARAQETQYF
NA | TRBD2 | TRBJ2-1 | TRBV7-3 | TGTGCCAGCAGCTTAACGGGCGGGAGAGGGGACAATGAGCAGTTCTTC | CASSLTGGRGDNEQFF
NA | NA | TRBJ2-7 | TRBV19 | TGTGCCAGTAGTATTTCTGACAGAAGCTCCTACGAGCAGTACTTC | CASSISDRSSYEQYF
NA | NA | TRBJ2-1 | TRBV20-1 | TGCAGTGCTAGTTTCCTCAATGAGCAGTTCTTC | CSASFLNEQFF
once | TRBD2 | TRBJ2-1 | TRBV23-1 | TGCGCCTCTAAACCGACTAGCGGCTACAATGAGCAGTTCTTC | CASKPTSGYNEQFF
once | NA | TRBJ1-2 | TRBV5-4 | TGTGCCAGCAGCCACTTCGCGCTGGGTGGCTACACCTTC | CASSHFALGGYTF
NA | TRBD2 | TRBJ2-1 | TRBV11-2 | TGTGCCAGCAGCTTAGGTTCTAGCGGGAGTGGTGAGCAGTTCTTC | CASSLGSSGSGEQFF
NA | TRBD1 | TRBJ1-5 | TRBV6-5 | TGTGCCAGCAGTTATCTCCAGGGGGTTTGGGGGCCCCAGCATTTT | CASSYLQGVWGPQHF
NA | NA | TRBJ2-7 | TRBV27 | TGTGCCAGCAGTTTTGGGGCGGGCTACGAGCAGTACTTC | CASSFGAGYEQYF
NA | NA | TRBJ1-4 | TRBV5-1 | TGCGCCAGCAGCTGGGGTCAGGGGCGCGGCGAAAAACTGTTTTTT | CASSWGQGRGEKLFF
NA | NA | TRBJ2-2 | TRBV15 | TGTGCCACCAGCAGAGGATCCGGGGAGCTGTTTTTT | CATSRGSGELFF
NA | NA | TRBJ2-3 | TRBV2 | TGTGCCAGCAGTTCGGGAGTTTTCACAGATACGCAGTATTTT | CASSSGVFTDTQYF
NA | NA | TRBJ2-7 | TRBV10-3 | TGTGCCATCAGTGTCCAGGGAAGGGACGAGCAGTACTTC | CAISVQGRDEQYF
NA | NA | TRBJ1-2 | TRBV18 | TGTGCCAGCTCACCAGATCCCTCCACCTTC | CASSPDPSTF
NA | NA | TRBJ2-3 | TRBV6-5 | TGTGCCAGCAGTTACTCTACCACGACAGATACGCAGTATTTT | CASSYSTTTDTQYF
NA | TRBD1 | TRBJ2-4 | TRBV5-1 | TGCGCCAGCAGCTTGGGTGACAGGGACGGTGACATTCAGTACTTC | CASSLGDRDGDIQYF
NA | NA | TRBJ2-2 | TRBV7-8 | TGTGCCAGCAGCTTAGTAACTGGGCCCTACGGGGAGCTGTTTTTT | CASSLVTGPYGELFF
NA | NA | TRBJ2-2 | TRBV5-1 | TGCGCCAGCAGCCACGGGAGATCCGGGGAGCTGTTTTTT | CASSHGRSGELFF
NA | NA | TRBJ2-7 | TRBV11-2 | TGTGCCAGCAGCCTCAGGGGCGGTTTCTACGAGCAGTACTTC | CASSLRGGFYEQYF
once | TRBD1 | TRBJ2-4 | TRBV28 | TGTGCCAGCAGTTCTGCAGGGGGTAATCAAAACATTCAGTACTTC | CASSSAGGNQNIQYF
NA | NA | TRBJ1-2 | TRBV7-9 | TGTGCCAGCAGCTTAGTTGCAGGGGCGATTGAAGGCTACACCTTC | CASSLVAGAIEGYTF
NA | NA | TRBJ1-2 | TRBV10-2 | TGCGCCAGCAGTGACTATATTCTTCGGGGGGTCGTCTATGGCTACACCTTC | CASSDYILRGVVYGYTF
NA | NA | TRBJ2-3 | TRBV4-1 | TGCGCCAGCAGCCAAGTTTTGTTGATCGGTGATACGCAGTATTTT | CASSQVLLIGDTQYF
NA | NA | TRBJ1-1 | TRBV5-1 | TGCGCCAGCAGCTTGGAAACAGGGACGAACACTGAAGCTTTCTTT | CASSLETGTNTEAFF
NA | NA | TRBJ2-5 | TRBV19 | TGTGCCAGTAGTGGTGCGGGGCAGCATGTAGAGACCCAGTACTTC | CASSGAGQHVETQYF
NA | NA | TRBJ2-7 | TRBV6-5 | TGTGCCAGCAGGGCCGGGGGAAAGGGATCCTACGAGCAGTACTTC | CASRAGGKGSYEQYF
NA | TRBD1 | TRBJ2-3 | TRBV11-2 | TGTGCCAGCGGACAGGGTTGGCTTACAGATACGCAGTATTTT | CASGQGWLTDTQYF
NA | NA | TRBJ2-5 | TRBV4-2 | TGTGCCAGCAGCCACTACACCGGGAAAGAGACCCAGTACTTC | CASSHYTGKETQYF
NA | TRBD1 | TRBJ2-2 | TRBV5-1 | TGCGCCAGCAGCTCCGGGACAGGGGTCACCGGGGAGCTGTTTTTT | CASSSGTGVTGELFF
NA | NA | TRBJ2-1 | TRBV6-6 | TGTGCCAGCAGTTATTTTAGTCGGAATGAGCAGTTCTTC | CASSYFSRNEQFF
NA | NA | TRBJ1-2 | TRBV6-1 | TGTGCCAGCAGGGGACGTGGCTACACCTTC | CASRGRGYTF
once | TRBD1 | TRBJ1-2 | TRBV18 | TGTGCCAGCTCAAAACAGGGGGACTATGGCTACACCTTC | CASSKQGDYGYTF
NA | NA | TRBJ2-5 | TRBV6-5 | TGTGCCAGCAGTTACTCGATCCAGGGTCTGAAGACCCAGTACTTC | CASSYSIQGLKTQYF
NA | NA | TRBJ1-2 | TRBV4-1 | TGCGCCAGCAGCCAATCGCGGGACGGCTACACCTTC | CASSQSRDGYTF
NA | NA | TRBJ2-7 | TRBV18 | TGTGCCAGCTCTGCAGGGTTAAATGTCCACGAGCAGTACTTC | CASSAGLNVHEQYF
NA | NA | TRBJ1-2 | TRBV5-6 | TGTGCCAGCAGCTTGCTGGGGGCAAGCTATGGCTACACCTTC | CASSLLGASYGYTF
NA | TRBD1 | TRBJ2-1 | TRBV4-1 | TGCGCCAGCAGCCAAGATCGTTTGGGACAGAGATCCTACAATGAGCAGTTCTTC | CASSQDRLGQRSYNEQFF
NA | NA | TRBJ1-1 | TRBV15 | TGTGCCACCAGCAGAGATTTACTTGGGGTCCTGAACACTGAAGCTTTCTTT | CATSRDLLGVLNTEAFF
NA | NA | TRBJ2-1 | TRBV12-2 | TGTGCAAGTCGCCCCCGGTTTCCTTACAATGAGCAGTTCTTC | CASRPRFPYNEQFF
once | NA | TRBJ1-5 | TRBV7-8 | TGTGCCAGCAGCTTAGCGGGTTCCTCGGGCAATCAGCCCCAGCATTTT | CASSLAGSSGNQPQHF
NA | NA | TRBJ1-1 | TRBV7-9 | TGTGCCAGCAGCTTATTCGCAGGCCCCACGGAAGCTTTCTTT | CASSLFAGPTEAFF